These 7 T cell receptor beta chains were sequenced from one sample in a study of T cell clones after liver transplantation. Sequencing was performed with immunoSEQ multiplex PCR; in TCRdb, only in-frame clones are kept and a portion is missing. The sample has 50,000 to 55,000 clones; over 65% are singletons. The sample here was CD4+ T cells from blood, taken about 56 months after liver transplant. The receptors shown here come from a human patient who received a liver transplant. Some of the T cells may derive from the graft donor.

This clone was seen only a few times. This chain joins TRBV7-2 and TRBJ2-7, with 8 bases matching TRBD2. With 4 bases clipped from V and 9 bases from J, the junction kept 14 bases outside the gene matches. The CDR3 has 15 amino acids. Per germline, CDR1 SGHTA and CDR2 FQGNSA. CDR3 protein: CASSYPGTRASGQYF. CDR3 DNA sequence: TGTGCCAGCAGCTACCCGGGGACTAGGGCGAGCGGGCAGTACTTC.

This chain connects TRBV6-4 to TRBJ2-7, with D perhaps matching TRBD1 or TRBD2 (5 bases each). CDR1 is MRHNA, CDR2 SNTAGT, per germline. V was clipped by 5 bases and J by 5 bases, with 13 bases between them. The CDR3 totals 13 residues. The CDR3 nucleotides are TGTGCCAGCAGTATAGAGGGGAGCAACGAGCAGTACTTC. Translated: CASSIEGSNEQYF.

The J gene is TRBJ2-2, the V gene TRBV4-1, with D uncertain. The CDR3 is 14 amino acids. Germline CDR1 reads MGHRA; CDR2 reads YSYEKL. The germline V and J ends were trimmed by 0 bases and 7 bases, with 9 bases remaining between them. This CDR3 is CASSQDRVVGELFF. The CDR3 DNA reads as TGCGCCAGCAGCCAAGATAGGGTTGTCGGGGAGCTGTTTTTT.

This chain's CDR3 is CASSFGRSGAQETQYF. As DNA, the CDR3 is TGTGCCAGCAGTTTTGGCAGATCGGGGGCCCAAGAGACCCAGTACTTC. The chain is built from TRBV27 and TRBJ2-5; either TRBD1 or TRBD2 may fit D (6 bases each). The CDR3 has 16 residues. Trimming stripped 3 bases from V and 1 base from J, with 15 bases between. Per germline, CDR1 MNHEY and CDR2 SMNVEV (reference sequence).

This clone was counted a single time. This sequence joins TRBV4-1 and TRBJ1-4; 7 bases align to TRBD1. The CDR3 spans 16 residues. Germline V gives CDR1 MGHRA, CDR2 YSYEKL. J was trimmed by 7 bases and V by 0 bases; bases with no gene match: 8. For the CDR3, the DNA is TGCGCCAGCAGCCAAGATCGGGACAGCCTTGGTGAAAAACTGTTTTTT. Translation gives CASSQDRDSLGEKLFF.

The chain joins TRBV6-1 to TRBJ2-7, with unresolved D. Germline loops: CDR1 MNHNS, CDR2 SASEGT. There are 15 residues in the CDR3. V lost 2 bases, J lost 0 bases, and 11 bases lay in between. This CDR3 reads CASSELDGISYEQYF. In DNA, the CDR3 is TGTGCCAGCAGTGAATTGGACGGAATCTCCTACGAGCAGTACTTC.

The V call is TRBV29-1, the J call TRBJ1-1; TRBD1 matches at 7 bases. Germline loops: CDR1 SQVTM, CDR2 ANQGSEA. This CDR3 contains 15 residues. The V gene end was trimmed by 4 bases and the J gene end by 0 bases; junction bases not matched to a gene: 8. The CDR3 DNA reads TGCAGCGTTGGAAGGACAGGAGCCTTGAACACTGAAGCTTTCTTT. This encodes CSVGRTGALNTEAFF. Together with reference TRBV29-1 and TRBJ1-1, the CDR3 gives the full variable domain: SAVISQKPSRDICQRGTSLTIQCQVDSQVTMMFWYRQQPGQSLTLIATANQGSEATYESGFVIDKFPISRPNLTFSTLTVSNMSPEDSSIYLCSVGRTGALNTEAFFGQGTRLTVV.